This TCR beta chain stems from a study of blood T cell repertoires in COVID-19. As for the study in general: From the United States, Italy and Spain came samples of acute and convalescent COVID-19.

Some clones are missing from TCRdb's copy, which holds only in-frame ones; the method was immunoSEQ multiplex PCR. The sample shows approximately 180,000 clones, around 90% of them seen only once. V trimming: 4 bases; J trimming: 4 bases; junction bases outside the gene matches: 6. CDR3 size: 15 residues. The V gene's germline CDR1 is SEHNR and CDR2 FQNEAQ (reference sequence). This sequence joins TRBV7-9 and TRBJ2-3; 9 nucleotides align to TRBD1. The sequence came from a man aged 50-60 years with acute or convalescent COVID-19. The sequenced sample consisted of peripheral blood. CDR3 residues: CASSSRGTGPDTQYF. CDR3 nucleotides: TGTGCCAGCAGCTCCAGGGGGACAGGGCCAGATACGCAGTATTTT.